The sample holds a few counts of the clone carrying this TCR beta chain. Antigen: not known. Time point: persistent/refractory GD, antithyroid drugs over 5 years with positive TRAb. PBMCs provided the RNA from which the TCR library was made. An endocrinology unit in Xi'an, China, supplied the patients. Staff drew around 8.6 milliliters of peripheral blood into EDTA tubes. The sample is drawn from a study of regulatory T cells in long-lasting Graves disease. The study, taken as a whole, reports: Persistent disease showed a preference for TRBV28, TRBJ1-2 and TRBJ2-5. The number of shared public clonotypes was higher in persistent patients (approximately 3,000) than new patients (over 900).

According to the study, TCR beta libraries were built with iRepertoire HTBI primers and CDR3-region Arm-PCR. Each CDR3 protein is one row after TCRdb ran MiXCR on the multiplex PCR reads. Among a few hundred thousand distinct CDR3 sequences, 22% were seen once, and the ten largest hold 13%. Germline V gene lookup returns CDR1 SGHTS and CDR2 YDEGEE. V lost 4 bases and J 3 bases, leaving 23 bases between the germline ends. This CDR3 is 17 amino acids long. The source is a female donor with Graves disease. The chain employs TRBV5-8 and TRBJ2-7; D call uncertain. Sample: peripheral blood mononuclear cells (PBMCs), taken when the disease was refractory, from a patient treated with antithyroid drugs. CDR3 sequence (DNA): TGTGCCAGCAGCCCTTATCGGACCGCGGTCCTCAGCTACGAGCAGTACTTC. Its translation is CASSPYRTAVLSYEQYF.